The entry below gives a single T cell receptor (beta chain) sequence along with its context. Reverse transcribed after extraction, RNA yielded cDNA as the sequencing template. Profiled with immunoSEQ multiplex PCR; TCRdb holds only in-frame clones, not every one. The table has 130,000 to 150,000 clones, approximately 50% seen once; the top ten hold roughly 0.99%. The sample belongs to a study of CD8+ T cells in alopecia areata. About the study: Treated individuals took tofacitinib by mouth, 5 to 10 mg twice daily.

The CDR3 is 16 residues long. Germline V lookup: CDR1 GTSNPN, CDR2 SVGIG (reference sequence). The junction had 13 bases not matched to a gene; V was cut back by 2 bases and J by 4 bases. Sequences were derived from CD4+ T cells sorted from blood, sampled at week 0. The chain combines TRBV30 with TRBJ1-2; 7 positions agree with TRBD1. This TCR was sampled from a human donor with alopecia areata. CDR3 DNA: TGTGCCTGGAGTTCCTCCAATCCACAGGGGACCTATGGCTACACCTTC. Translating gives CAWSSSNPQGTYGYTF.